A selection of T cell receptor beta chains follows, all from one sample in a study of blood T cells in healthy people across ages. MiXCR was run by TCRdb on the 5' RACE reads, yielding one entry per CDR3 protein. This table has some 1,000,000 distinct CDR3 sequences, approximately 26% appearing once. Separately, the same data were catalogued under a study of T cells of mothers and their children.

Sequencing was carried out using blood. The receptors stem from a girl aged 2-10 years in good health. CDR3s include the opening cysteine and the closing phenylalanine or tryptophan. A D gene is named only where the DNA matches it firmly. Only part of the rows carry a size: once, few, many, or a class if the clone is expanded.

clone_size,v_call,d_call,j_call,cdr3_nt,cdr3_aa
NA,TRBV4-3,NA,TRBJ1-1,TGCGCCAGCAGCCAAGTGATAGCCAACACTGAAGCTTTCTTT,CASSQVIANTEAFF
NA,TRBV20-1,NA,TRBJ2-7,TGCAGTGCTAGCCTGCTTGGGGGCTCCTACGAGCAGTACTTC,CSASLLGGSYEQYF
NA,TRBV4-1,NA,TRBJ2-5,TGCGCCAGCAGCCAAGACCCGGGACTTCGGGGAGGGACCCAGTACTTC,CASSQDPGLRGGTQYF
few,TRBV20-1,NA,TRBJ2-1,TGCAGTGCTAGCCAGGCGGGGAGGCCAGACAATGAGCAGTTCTTC,CSASQAGRPDNEQFF
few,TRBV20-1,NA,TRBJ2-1,TGCAGTGCTAGTGCCGGTCCCAACCCCTACAATGAGCGGTTCTTC,CSASAGPNPYNERFF
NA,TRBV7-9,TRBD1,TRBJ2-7,TGTGCCAGCAGCCCAGGGACAGGGCCTACCTACGAGCAGTACTTC,CASSPGTGPTYEQYF
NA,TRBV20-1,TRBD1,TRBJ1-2,TGCAGTGCCGAAACGGGACAGGTTGCCTACACCTTC,CSAETGQVAYTF
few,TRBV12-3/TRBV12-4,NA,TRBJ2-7,TGTGCCAGCAGCATGAGGACAATCTACGAGCAGTACTTC,CASSMRTIYEQYF
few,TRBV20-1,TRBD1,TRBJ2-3,TGCAGTGCTAGAGTTGGGGACAGGGATACAGATACGCAGTATTTT,CSARVGDRDTDTQYF
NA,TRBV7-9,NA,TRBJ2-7,TGTGCCAGCAGCTCCAAGGGGCTTGAAGCCTACGAGCAGTACTTC,CASSSKGLEAYEQYF
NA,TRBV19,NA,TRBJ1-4,TGTGCCAGTAGTCCACGGACGGGTAATGAAAAACTGTTTTTT,CASSPRTGNEKLFF
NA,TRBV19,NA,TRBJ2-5,TGTGCCAGTAGTACTACTGCAGGGTCGGCGGAGACCCAGTACTTC,CASSTTAGSAETQYF
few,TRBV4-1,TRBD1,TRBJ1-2,TGCGCCAGCAGCCAGGGGGGACAGGGAAGCTATGGCTACACCTTC,CASSQGGQGSYGYTF
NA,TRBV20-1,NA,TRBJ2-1,TGCAGTGCGCTGGGTAGCGGATCCTACAATGAGCAGTTCTTC,CSALGSGSYNEQFF
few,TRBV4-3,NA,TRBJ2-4,TGCGCCAGCAGCCAAGATTCAATGGTAGCCAAAAACATTCAGTACTTC,CASSQDSMVAKNIQYF
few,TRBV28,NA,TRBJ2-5,TGTGCCAGCCGGAAACACCAAATACACAATGAGCGGTTCTTC,CASRKHQIHNERFF
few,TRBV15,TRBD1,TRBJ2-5,TGTGCCACCAGCAGACCAGGGGGCGGAGAGACCCAGTACTTC,CATSRPGGGETQYF